The 17 T cell receptor beta chains below come from one sample, sequenced in a study of cytomegalovirus exposure and HLA in healthy donors. PCR used 60 Vbeta primers and 13 Jbeta primers. Assay used: immunoSEQ multiplex PCR; TCRdb lists only in-frame clones, some missing. The repertoire consists of under 200,000 clones, with 80% occurring once and the leading ten covering approximately 1.8%. The sample was PBMCs. These receptors originate from a human donor in good health.

This clone was recorded a few times. The J gene is TRBJ1-2, the V gene TRBV2; 10 bases are shared with TRBD1. CDR1 SNHLY and CDR2 FYNNEI come from the germline V gene. The CDR3 has 14 residues. V trimming: 6 bases; J trimming: 8 bases; junction bases outside the gene matches: 9. This CDR3 is CASRQTGGVKGYTF. CDR3 DNA: TGTGCCAGCAGGCAGACAGGGGGCGTGAAGGGCTACACCTTC.

The chain is built from TRBV19 and TRBJ1-5; D might be TRBD1 (5 bases). Trimming removed 5 bases from V and 1 base from J, with 9 bases in between. The germline V gene has CDR1 LNHDA and CDR2 SQIVND (reference sequence). The CDR3 contains 14 residues. The CDR3 reads CASSWRGSNQPQHF. The CDR3 nucleotides are TGTGCCAGTAGTTGGAGGGGAAGCAATCAGCCCCAGCATTTT.

This clone was found a few times. DNA for the CDR3: TGTGCCAGCAGCCAAATGTACAGGCGTGAAGAGCAGTACTTC. This encodes CASSQMYRREEQYF. The chain links TRBV14 to TRBJ2-7; possibly TRBD1 for D (5 bases). This CDR3 has 14 amino acids. Germline V gives CDR1 SGHDN, CDR2 FVKESK. V was shortened by 2 bases and J by 7 bases, with 15 bases between the two germline ends.

This rearrangement joins TRBV6-5 to TRBJ2-5; 9 bases line up with TRBD1. The tail of the sequence fits TRBJ2-7 better, so the J call may be wrong. The CDR3 sequence is 14 residues long. Looked up from germline, CDR1 is MNHEY and CDR2 is SVGAGI. The CDR3 DNA reads as TGTGCCAGCAGTTACGGGACAGGGCCCTACGAGCAGTACTTC. Translation gives CASSYGTGPYEQYF.

This clone was recorded only once. V is TRBV29-1 and J is TRBJ2-2; D not certain. The V end was cut by 5 bases, the J end by 2 bases, with 3 bases between. The germline V gene encodes CDR1 SQVTM and CDR2 ANQGSEA. The CDR3 has 11 amino acids. The CDR3 DNA sequence: TGCAGCGTTACTAACACCGGGGAGCTGTTTTTT. It specifies CSVTNTGELFF.

V usage is TRBV4-2 and J usage is TRBJ2-7; weak D call: TRBD1 (6 bases). CDR1 is LGHNA, CDR2 YNFKEQ, per germline. V dropped 2 bases and J dropped 3 bases, with 8 bases sitting between them. The CDR3 runs 13 residues. The CDR3 sequence is CASSQNRDYEQYF. Here the CDR3 DNA reads TGTGCCAGCAGCCAAAACAGGGACTACGAGCAGTACTTC.

The rearrangement joins TRBV29-1 to TRBJ2-5; no clear D. Germline CDR1 and CDR2: SQVTM and ANQGSEA. The length of the CDR3 is 13 residues. The V end was cut by 8 bases, the J end by 0 bases, with 13 bases between. For the CDR3, the DNA is TGCAGCTTCCGAAAGACTTACCAAGAGACCCAGTACTTC. It translates to CSFRKTYQETQYF. Using reference TRBV29-1 and TRBJ2-5 for the parts outside the CDR3, the full variable domain is SAVISQKPSRDICQRGTSLTIQCQVDSQVTMMFWYRQQPGQSLTLIATANQGSEATYESGFVIDKFPISRPNLTFSTLTVSNMSPEDSSIYLCSFRKTYQETQYFGPGTRLLVL.

The chain links TRBV6-5 to TRBJ2-7; 10 nucleotides agree with TRBD1. The CDR3 is 15 amino acids. Germline CDR1 reads MNHEY; CDR2 reads SVGAGI. The V gene end was trimmed by 2 bases and the J gene end by 1 base; junction bases not matched to a gene: 2. The CDR3 loop reads CASSYGTGVSYEQYF. CDR3 DNA sequence: TGTGCCAGCAGTTACGGGACAGGGGTTTCCTACGAGCAGTACTTC.

The chain employs TRBV7-2 and TRBJ2-5; D may be TRBD1 (6 bases). Germline V gives CDR1 SGHTA, CDR2 FQGNSA. The CDR3 runs 13 residues. Trimming removed 3 bases at V and 5 bases at J, with 10 bases between. CDR3 loop: CASSFRGYETQYF. In DNA form, the CDR3 reads TGTGCCAGCAGCTTCAGGGGTTATGAGACCCAGTACTTC.

This clone was picked up one time. V and J are TRBV4-3 and TRBJ2-3, with D unresolved. Trimming stripped 0 bases from V and 7 bases from J, with 8 bases between. The CDR3 is made up of 13 amino acids. Germline V lookup: CDR1 LGHNA, CDR2 YSLEER. The CDR3 nucleotides are TGCGCCAGCAGCCAAGACCTAAGTCATACGCAGTATTTT. Residues: CASSQDLSHTQYF.

V gene TRBV13 combines with J gene TRBJ1-1; 9 bases align to TRBD1. The V gene's germline CDR1 is PRHDT and CDR2 FYEKMQ (reference sequence). The CDR3 consists of 14 residues. Trimming took 3 bases from V and 4 from J; bases not matched to a gene: 3. Here the CDR3 DNA reads TGTGCCAGCAGCTTCGGGACAGGGAGCACTGAAGCTTTCTTT. Amino acids: CASSFGTGSTEAFF.

The chain couples TRBV5-1 to TRBJ2-3; 9 bases are a match to TRBD2. The CDR3 runs 17 residues. Trimming cost V 0 bases and J 6 bases; bases outside gene matches: 11. The germline CDR1 and CDR2 sequences are SGHRS and YFSETQ. This chain's CDR3 is CASSLVAAGGPMDTQYF. In DNA, the CDR3 is TGCGCCAGCAGCTTGGTTGCCGCGGGGGGGCCAATGGATACGCAGTATTTT.

The chain links TRBV28 to TRBJ1-6, with D hard to call. The germline V gene has CDR1 MDHEN and CDR2 SYDVKM. The V and J ends lost 5 bases and 4 bases respectively, with 12 bases between them. This CDR3 contains 15 residues. The CDR3 nucleotides read TGTGCCAGCAGTCACCTCACAGCTTATAATTCACCCCTCCACTTT. Its protein is CASSHLTAYNSPLHF. Together with reference TRBV28 and TRBJ1-6, the CDR3 gives the full variable domain: DVKVTQSSRYLVKRTGEKVFLECVQDMDHENMFWYRQDPGLGLRLIYFSYDVKMKEKGDIPEGYSVSREKKERFSLILESASTNQTSMYLCASSHLTAYNSPLHFGNGTRLTVT.

The chain combines TRBV4-3 with TRBJ1-3, with D unclear. Trimming shortened V by 0 bases and J by 2 bases, and 8 bases separated the two germline ends. Germline loops: CDR1 LGHNA, CDR2 YSLEER. The CDR3 spans 15 residues. CDR3 protein: CASSQEEQPGNTIYF. In DNA, the CDR3 is TGCGCCAGCAGCCAAGAAGAACAGCCTGGAAACACCATATATTTT.

The rearrangement links TRBV7-9 to TRBJ2-1; 7 bases align to TRBD2. This CDR3 contains 16 residues. The germline V gene encodes CDR1 SEHNR and CDR2 FQNEAQ (reference sequence). V trimming: 5 bases; J trimming: 4 bases; junction bases outside the gene matches: 11. The CDR3 region has the DNA TGTGCCAGCAGCCGCTCGCGGCGCGGGGGTTACAATGAGCAGTTCTTC. This codes for CASSRSRRGGYNEQFF.

The gene calls are TRBV5-5 and TRBJ2-5; 8 positions match TRBD1. The better agreement between TRBJ2-7 and the DNA end casts doubt on the J call. CDR3 length: 14 residues. Germline V lookup: CDR1 SGHKS, CDR2 YYEKEE (reference sequence). In DNA, the CDR3 is TGTGCCAGCAGCTTCGGGACAGGATCCTACGAGCAGTACTTC. It encodes CASSFGTGSYEQYF.

CDR3 DNA sequence: TGTGCCAGCAGTTTACAAGCGGTGAACACCGGGGAGCTGTTTTTT. Encoded protein: CASSLQAVNTGELFF. This rearrangement joins TRBV27 to TRBJ2-2; D possibly corresponds to TRBD2 (5 bases). CDR1 and CDR2 (germline): MNHEY, SMNVEV (reference sequence). With 2 bases removed from V and 1 base from J, the gap between germline ends came to 8 bases. The CDR3 has 15 amino acids.